This T cell receptor beta chain is drawn from a study of blood T cell repertoires in COVID-19. In the source study's methods: The assay estimated nucleated cells by amplifying reference gene primers. The data were produced by immunoSEQ multiplex PCR, yet TCRdb's version contains in-frame clones alone and is incomplete. V, J and clone size derive from that table, while D and trimming were established from the DNA sequence. Among 130,000 to 150,000 clones listed, roughly 80% were seen once. Sequencing used peripheral blood. The TCR sequence derives from a woman in her thirties or forties with active or convalescent COVID-19.

The CDR3 bases are TGTGCCAGCAGCTTCACGAGCGGGAACACCATATATTTT. It yields the protein CASSFTSGNTIYF. The chain recombines TRBV7-9 with TRBJ1-3; the D is unclear. The germline gives CDR1 SEHNR, CDR2 FQNEAQ (reference sequence). Trimming shortened V by 3 bases and J by 7 bases, and 10 bases separated the two germline ends. This CDR3 has 13 amino acids.